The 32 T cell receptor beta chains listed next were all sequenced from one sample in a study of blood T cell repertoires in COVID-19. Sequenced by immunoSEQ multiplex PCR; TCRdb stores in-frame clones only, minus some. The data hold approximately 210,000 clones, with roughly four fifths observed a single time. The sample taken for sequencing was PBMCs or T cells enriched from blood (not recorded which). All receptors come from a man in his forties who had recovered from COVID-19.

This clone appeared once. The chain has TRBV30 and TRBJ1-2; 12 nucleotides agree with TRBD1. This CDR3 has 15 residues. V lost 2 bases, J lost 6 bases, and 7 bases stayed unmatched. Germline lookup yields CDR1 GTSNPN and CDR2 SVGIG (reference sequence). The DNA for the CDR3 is TGTGCCTGGAGTTCATACGGGACAGGGGGCAATGGCTACACCTTC. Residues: CAWSSYGTGGNGYTF.

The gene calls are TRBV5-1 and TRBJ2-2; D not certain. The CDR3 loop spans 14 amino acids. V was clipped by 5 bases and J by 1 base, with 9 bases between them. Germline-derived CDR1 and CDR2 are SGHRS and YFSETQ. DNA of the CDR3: TGCGCCAGCAGGTATGAGGTGAACACCGGGGAGCTGTTTTTT. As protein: CASRYEVNTGELFF. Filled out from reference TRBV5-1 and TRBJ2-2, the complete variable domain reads KAGVTQTPRYLIKTRGQQVTLSCSPISGHRSVSWYQQTPGQGLQFLFEYFSETQRNKGNFPGRFSGRQFSNSRSEMNVSTLELGDSALYLCASRYEVNTGELFFGEGSRLTVL.

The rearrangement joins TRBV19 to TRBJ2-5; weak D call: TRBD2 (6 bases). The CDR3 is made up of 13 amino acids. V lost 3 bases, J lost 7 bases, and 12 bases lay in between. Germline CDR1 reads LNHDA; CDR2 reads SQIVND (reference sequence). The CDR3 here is CASSIGRDGTQYF. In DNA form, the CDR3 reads TGTGCCAGTAGTATCGGGCGGGATGGGACCCAGTACTTC.

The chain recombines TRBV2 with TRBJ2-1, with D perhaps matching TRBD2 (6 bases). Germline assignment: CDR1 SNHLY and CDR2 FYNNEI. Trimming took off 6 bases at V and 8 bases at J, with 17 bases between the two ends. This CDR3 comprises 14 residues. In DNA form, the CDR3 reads TGTGCCAGCAGGGATGGTGGACGCGGGGATGAGCAGTTCTTC. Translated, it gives CASRDGGRGDEQFF.

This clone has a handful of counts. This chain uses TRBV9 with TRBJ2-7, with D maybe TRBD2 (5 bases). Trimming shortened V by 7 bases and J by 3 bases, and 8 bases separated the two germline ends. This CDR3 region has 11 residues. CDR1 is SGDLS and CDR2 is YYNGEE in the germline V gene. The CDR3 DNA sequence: TGTGCCAGCGGCACTAGCTACGAGCAGTACTTC. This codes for CASGTSYEQYF.

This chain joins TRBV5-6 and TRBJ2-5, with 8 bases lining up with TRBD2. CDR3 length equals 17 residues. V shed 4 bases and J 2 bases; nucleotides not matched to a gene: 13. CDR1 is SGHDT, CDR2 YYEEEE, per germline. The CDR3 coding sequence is TGTGCCAGCAGCCATAGCGGGAAACTAAGGGAGCAAGAGACCCAGTACTTC. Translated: CASSHSGKLREQETQYF. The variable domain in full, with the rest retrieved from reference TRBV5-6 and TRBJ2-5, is DAGVTQSPTHLIKTRGQQVTLRCSPKSGHDTVSWYQQALGQGPQFIFQYYEEEERQRGNFPDRFSGHQFPNYSSELNVNALLLGDSALYLCASSHSGKLREQETQYFGPGTRLLVL.

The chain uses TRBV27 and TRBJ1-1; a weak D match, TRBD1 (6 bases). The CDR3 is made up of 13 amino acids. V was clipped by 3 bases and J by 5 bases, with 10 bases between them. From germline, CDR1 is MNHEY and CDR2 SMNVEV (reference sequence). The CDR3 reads CASSFNRETEAFF. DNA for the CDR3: TGTGCCAGCAGTTTCAACAGGGAGACTGAAGCTTTCTTT.

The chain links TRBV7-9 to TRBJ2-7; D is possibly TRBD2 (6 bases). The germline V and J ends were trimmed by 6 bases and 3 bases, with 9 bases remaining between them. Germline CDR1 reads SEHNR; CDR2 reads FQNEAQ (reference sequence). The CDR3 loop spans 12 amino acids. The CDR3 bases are TGTGCCAGCAGTCGGGGGAGCTACGAGCAGTACTTC. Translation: CASSRGSYEQYF.

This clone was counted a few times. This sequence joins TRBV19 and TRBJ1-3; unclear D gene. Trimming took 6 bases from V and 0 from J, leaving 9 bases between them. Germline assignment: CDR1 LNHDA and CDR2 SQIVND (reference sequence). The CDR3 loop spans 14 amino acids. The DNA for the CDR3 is TGTGCCAGTAGCCTCGGTACCTCTGGAAACACCATATATTTT. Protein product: CASSLGTSGNTIYF.

CDR3 nucleotide sequence: TGTGCCAGCAGCCACTCCGGACAGGGCGGGTTGGGCTACACCTTC. It yields the protein CASSHSGQGGLGYTF. The genes are TRBV3-1 (or the pseudogene TRBV3-2) and TRBJ1-2, with 8 bases that match TRBD1. The length of the CDR3 is 15 residues. V was pared by 3 bases and J by 8 bases, with 11 bases of the junction left unmatched. Per the germline V gene, CDR1 is LGHDT and CDR2 is YNNKEL (reference sequence).

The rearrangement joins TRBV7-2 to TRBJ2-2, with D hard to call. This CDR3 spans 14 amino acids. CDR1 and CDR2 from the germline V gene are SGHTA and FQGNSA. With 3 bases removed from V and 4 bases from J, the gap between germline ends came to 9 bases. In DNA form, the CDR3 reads TGTGCCAGCAGCTTCAGTCCATCCACCGGGGAGCTGTTTTTT. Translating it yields CASSFSPSTGELFF.

The CDR3 DNA is TGTGCCAGCAGTGATAGCGGACAAGAGACCCAGTACTTC. Translating gives CASSDSGQETQYF. The chain is built from TRBV6-2 or TRBV6-3 and TRBJ2-5; D is possibly TRBD2 (6 bases). The ends were cut back, 5 bases at V and 2 bases at J, with 9 bases in the middle. The CDR3 extends over 13 amino acids. Germline CDR1 MNHEY, CDR2 SVGEGT.

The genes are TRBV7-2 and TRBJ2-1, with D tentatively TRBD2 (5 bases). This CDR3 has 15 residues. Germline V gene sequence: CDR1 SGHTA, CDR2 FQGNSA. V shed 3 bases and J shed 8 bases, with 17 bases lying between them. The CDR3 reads CASSLMSRTGDEQFF. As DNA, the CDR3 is TGTGCCAGCAGCTTGATGAGTCGTACCGGGGATGAGCAGTTCTTC.

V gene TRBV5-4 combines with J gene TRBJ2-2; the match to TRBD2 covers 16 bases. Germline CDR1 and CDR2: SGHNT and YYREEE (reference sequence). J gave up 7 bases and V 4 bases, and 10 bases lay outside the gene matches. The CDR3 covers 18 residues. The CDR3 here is CASSLAGTSGRAVGELFF. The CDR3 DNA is TGTGCCAGCAGCCTTGCTGGGACTAGCGGGAGGGCTGTCGGGGAGCTGTTTTTT.

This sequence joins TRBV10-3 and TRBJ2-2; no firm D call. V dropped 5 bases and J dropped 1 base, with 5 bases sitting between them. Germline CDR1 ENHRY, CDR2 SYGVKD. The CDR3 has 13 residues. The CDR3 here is CAISTENTGELFF. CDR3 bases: TGTGCCATCAGTACAGAGAACACCGGGGAGCTGTTTTTT.

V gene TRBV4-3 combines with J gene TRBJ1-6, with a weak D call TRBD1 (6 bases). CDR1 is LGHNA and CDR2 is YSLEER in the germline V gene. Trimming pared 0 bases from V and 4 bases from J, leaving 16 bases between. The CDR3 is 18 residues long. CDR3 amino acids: CASSQDWGQEEYNSPLHF. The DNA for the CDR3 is TGCGCCAGCAGCCAAGATTGGGGGCAGGAAGAGTATAATTCACCCCTCCACTTT.

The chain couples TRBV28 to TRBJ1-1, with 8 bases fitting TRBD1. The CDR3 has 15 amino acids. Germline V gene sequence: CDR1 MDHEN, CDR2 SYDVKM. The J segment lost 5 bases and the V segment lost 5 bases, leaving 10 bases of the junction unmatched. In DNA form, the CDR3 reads TGTGCCAGCAGTCGGGGTTACAGGGGGAGAACTGAAGCTTTCTTT. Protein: CASSRGYRGRTEAFF. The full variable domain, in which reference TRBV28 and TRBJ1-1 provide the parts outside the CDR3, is DVKVTQSSRYLVKRTGEKVFLECVQDMDHENMFWYRQDPGLGLRLIYFSYDVKMKEKGDIPEGYSVSREKKERFSLILESASTNQTSMYLCASSRGYRGRTEAFFGQGTRLTVV.

The CDR3 region is CASSQLGQGQETQYF. Written as DNA, the CDR3 is TGTGCCAGCTCACAACTAGGACAGGGCCAAGAGACCCAGTACTTC. The J gene is TRBJ2-5, the V gene TRBV18; 8 bases line up with TRBD1. Germline CDR1 and CDR2: KGHSH and LQKENI. After removal of 4 bases from V and 1 base from J, the junction contained 5 bases not matched to a gene. There are 15 residues in the CDR3.

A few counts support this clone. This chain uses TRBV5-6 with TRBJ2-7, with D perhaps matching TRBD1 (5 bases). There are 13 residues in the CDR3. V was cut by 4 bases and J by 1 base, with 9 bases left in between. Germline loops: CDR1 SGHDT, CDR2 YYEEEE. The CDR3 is CASSSPGSYEQYF. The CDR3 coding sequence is TGTGCCAGCAGCAGCCCAGGGTCCTACGAGCAGTACTTC.

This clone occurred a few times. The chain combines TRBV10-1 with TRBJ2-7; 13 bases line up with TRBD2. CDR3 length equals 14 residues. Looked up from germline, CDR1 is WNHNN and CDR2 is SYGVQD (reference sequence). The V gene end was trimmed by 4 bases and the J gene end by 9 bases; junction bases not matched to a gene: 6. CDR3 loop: CASSAGLAGSRQYF. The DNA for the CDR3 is TGCGCCAGCAGTGCGGGACTAGCGGGGTCACGGCAGTACTTC.

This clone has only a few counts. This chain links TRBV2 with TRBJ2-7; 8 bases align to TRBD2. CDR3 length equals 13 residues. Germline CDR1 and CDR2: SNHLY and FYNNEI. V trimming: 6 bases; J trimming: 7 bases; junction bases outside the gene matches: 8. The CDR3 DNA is TGTGCCAGCAGCCGGGAGGGGGGGTTGGAGCAGTACTTC. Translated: CASSREGGLEQYF.

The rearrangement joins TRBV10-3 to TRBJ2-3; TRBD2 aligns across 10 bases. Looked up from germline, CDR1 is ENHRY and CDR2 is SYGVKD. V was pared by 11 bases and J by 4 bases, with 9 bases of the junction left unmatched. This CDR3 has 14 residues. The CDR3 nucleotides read TGTGCCTCCGCACTAGCGGGATACTCAGATACGCAGTATTTT. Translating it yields CASALAGYSDTQYF.

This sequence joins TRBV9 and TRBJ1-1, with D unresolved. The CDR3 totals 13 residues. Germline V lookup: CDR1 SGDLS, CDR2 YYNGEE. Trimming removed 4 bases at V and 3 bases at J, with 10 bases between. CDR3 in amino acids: CASSPGGDTEAFF. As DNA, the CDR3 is TGTGCCAGCAGCCCAGGAGGTGACACTGAAGCTTTCTTT. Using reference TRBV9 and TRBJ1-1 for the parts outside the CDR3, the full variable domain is DSGVTQTPKHLITATGQRVTLRCSPRSGDLSVYWYQQSLDQGLQFLIQYYNGEERAKGNILERFSAQQFPDLHSELNLSSLELGDSALYFCASSPGGDTEAFFGQGTRLTVV.

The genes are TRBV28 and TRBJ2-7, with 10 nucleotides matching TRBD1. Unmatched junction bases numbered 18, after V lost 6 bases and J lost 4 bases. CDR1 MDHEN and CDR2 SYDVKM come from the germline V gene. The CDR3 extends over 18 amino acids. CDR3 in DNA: TGTGCCAGCAGCCGGACAGGGGGAGGCTCTGGGAGGGTATACGAGCAGTACTTC. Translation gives CASSRTGGGSGRVYEQYF.

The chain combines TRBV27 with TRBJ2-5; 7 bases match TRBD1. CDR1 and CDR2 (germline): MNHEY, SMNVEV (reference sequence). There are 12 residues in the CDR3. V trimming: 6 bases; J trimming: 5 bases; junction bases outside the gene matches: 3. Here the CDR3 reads CASRNRGETQYF. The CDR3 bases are TGTGCCAGCAGAAACAGGGGTGAGACCCAGTACTTC.

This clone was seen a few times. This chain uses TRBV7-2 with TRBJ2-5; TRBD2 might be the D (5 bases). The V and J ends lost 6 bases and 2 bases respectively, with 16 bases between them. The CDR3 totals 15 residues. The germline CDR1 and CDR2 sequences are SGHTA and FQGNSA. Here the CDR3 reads CASSRMGAPQETQYF. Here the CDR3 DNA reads TGTGCCAGCAGTCGCATGGGAGCACCGCAAGAGACCCAGTACTTC.

The CDR3 region is CAISEPSNSPLHF. The CDR3 nucleotides read TGTGCCATCAGTGAGCCTTCTAATTCACCCCTCCACTTT. J is TRBJ1-6 and V is TRBV10-3; D is undetermined. The CDR3 is made up of 13 amino acids. CDR1 and CDR2 from the germline V gene are ENHRY and SYGVKD. V lost 2 bases and J lost 6, with 5 bases in between.

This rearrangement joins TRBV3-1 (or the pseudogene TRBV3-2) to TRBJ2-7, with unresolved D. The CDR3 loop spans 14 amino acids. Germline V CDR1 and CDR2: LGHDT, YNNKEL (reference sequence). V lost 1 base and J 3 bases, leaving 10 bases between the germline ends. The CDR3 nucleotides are TGTGCCAGCAGCCAAGCTTTGACTGTCTACGAGCAGTACTTC. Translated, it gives CASSQALTVYEQYF.

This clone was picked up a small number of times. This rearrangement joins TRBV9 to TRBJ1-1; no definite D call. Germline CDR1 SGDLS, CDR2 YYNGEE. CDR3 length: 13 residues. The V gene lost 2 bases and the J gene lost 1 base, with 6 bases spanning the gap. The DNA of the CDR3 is TGTGCCAGCAGCGTCGGGAAGAACACTGAAGCTTTCTTT. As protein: CASSVGKNTEAFF.

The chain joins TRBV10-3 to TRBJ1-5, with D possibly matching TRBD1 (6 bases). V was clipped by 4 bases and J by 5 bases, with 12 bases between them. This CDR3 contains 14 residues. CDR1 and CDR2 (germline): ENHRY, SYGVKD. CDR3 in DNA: TGTGCCATCAGTGGGGGGCAGGGCGATCAGCCCCAGCATTTT. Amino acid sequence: CAISGGQGDQPQHF.

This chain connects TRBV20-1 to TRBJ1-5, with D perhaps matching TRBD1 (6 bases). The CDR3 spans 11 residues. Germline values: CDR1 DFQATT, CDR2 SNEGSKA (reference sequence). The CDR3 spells CSAQGDQPQHF. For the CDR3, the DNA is TGCAGCGCACAGGGAGATCAGCCCCAGCATTTT.

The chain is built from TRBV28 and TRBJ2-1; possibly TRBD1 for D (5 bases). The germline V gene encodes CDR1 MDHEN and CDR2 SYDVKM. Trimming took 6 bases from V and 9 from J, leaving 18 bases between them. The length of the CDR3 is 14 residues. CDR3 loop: CASSPPGRVSEQFF. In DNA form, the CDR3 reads TGTGCCAGCAGCCCCCCCGGCAGGGTCAGTGAGCAGTTCTTC.